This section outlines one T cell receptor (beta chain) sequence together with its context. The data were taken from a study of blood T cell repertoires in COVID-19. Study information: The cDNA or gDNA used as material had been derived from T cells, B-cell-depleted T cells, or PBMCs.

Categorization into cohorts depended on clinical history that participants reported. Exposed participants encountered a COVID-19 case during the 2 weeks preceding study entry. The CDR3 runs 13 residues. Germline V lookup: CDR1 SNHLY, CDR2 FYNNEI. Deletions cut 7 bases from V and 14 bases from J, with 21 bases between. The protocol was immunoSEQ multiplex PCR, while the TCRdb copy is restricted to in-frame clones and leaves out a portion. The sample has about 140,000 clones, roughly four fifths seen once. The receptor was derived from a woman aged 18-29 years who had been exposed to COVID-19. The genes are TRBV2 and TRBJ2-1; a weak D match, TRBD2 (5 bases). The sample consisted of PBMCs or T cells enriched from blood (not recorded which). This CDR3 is CASNEDSKLREFF. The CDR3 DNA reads TGTGCCAGCAATGAGGACTCGAAGTTGAGGGAGTTCTTC.